This TCR beta chain was sequenced in a study of T cell clonotyping in hematopoietic cell transplantation. As to time point: recipient sample about 28 days before transplant, after cytoreduction. Using immunoSEQ multiplex PCR, the repertoire was profiled, and TCRdb retains in-frame clones only, with some absent. Found here are around 25,000 clones, 60% to 80% of them singletons; the top ten hold approximately 6.3%. The CDR3 has 14 residues. In germline, CDR1 is SGHTA, CDR2 FQGTGA. Trimming took 5 bases from V and 6 from J, leaving 17 bases between them. The source was peripheral blood mononuclear cells, collected before stem cell transplant. This clonotype was sampled from a man between 50 and 59 years old with myelodysplastic syndrome. Some clones in this sample may be carry-over from other donors' samples. The rearrangement uses TRBV7-3 and TRBJ2-7; D gene uncertain. This CDR3 is CASSPEIWSGEQYF. As DNA, the CDR3 is TGTGCCAGCAGCCCAGAGATCTGGTCAGGCGAGCAGTACTTC. Full variable domain (rest looked up from reference TRBV7-3 and TRBJ2-7): GAGVSQTPSNKVTEKGKYVELRCDPISGHTALYWYRQSLGQGPEFLIYFQGTGAADDSGLPNDRFFAVRPEGSVSTLKIQRTERGDSAVYLCASSPEIWSGEQYFGPGTRLTVT.